Detailed here is one T cell receptor beta chain. Its antigen remains undetermined. No much larger clonotype is one base removed from it; base qualities were not supplied. To estimate absolute template abundance from read counts, synthetic TCR analog templates were spiked into each PCR. Using the immunoSEQ assay, TCRbeta CDR3 regions were amplified from genomic DNA with bias-controlled V and J gene primers. Sequencing of rearranged TCRbeta segments was performed at approximately 20X coverage. As for the authors' bioinformatics: Clustering was used to correct sequencing errors, and CDR3s were annotated against IMGT to assign V, D and J genes. Only productive TCRbeta rearrangements were used in downstream analyses, excluding out-of-frame or stop-codon sequences. Clonality was computed as one minus Shannon entropy normalized by the log of the number of unique productive sequences. Clones differing between time points or between blood and tumor were identified by Fisher's exact test with Benjamini-Hochberg correction at adjusted p below 0.01. The source is immuneACCESS, and TCRdb retained only in-frame sequences with V and J called. Part of the clones is not carried over; for the studies checked, unresolved V genes explain less than half of this, and the remainder is unexplained. Clonal size and the V and J genes are those of that table, whereas D and trimming came from the DNA. The sample table lists approximately 65,000 clones, about 89% of them with a count of one. Together, the top ten hold 3.4% of the sample.

The source of the sample is a study of PD-L1 blockade in urothelial cancer (dated by TCRdb to the late 2010s). About the full investigation: Every patient began therapy around 2014 and was given atezolizumab 1,200 mg intravenously every 3 weeks. About nine tenths of the roughly 29 patients were males with bladder-origin urothelial cancer, and about 65% of the roughly 29 reported a prior smoking history. An ECOG performance status of 0 or 1 was recorded for the patients, and 0 to 3 prior chemotherapy regimens had been received by the patients. Blood samples were analyzed at 3 weeks after treatment start (second dose) and at 6 weeks after treatment start. Blood samples gave a median of around 140,000 T cells and 88,000 or so unique TCRs, with a median clonality of around 0.074. The study, an exploratory multi-omic analysis, examined somatic, immune and clinical correlates of response to PD-L1 blockade with atezolizumab in urothelial cancer. TCR sequencing covered pretreatment tumor samples and matched, serially collected peripheral blood taken before and after atezolizumab treatment. Progression-free survival longer than 6 months counted as durable clinical benefit, and TCR features were additionally tested against both progression-free and overall survival. In the same patients, whole exome sequencing and RNA sequencing of pretreatment tumors were performed in addition to TCR sequencing. Durable clinical benefit was achieved by nine patients but not by the remaining 20. Pretreatment blood TCR-seq was available for twenty-nine patients, at least one posttreatment blood collection was obtained for roughly 24 patients, and tumor TCR-seq was available for roughly 24 patients. Findings and caveats that apply to the study as a whole: Because the sample size was small (n ≈ 30) and many exploratory analyses were performed, the results are intended to be hypothesis-generating. Greater expansion of tumor-associated TCR clones in peripheral blood 3 weeks after the start of treatment was observed in patients with durable benefit (n of about 20, p = 0.022). Improved progression-free and overall survival was found to be associated with pretreatment peripheral blood TCR clonality below the median.

A total of 25 to 30 patients with locally advanced or metastatic urothelial carcinoma, treated at Memorial Sloan Kettering on a trial protocol, made up the cohort. Peripheral blood mononuclear cells were collected pretreatment and during treatment, at between 1 and 8 total time points per patient. The Qiagen DNeasy Blood extraction kit was used to purify genomic DNA from total PBMCs and from tumor samples. PBMCs were collected pretreatment and during treatment and were isolated and stored as previously described. The CDR3 runs 13 amino acids, cysteine and phenylalanine included. This entry keeps only the CDR3 DNA: 39 bases, framed from base 1. CDR1 and CDR2 are drawn from the germline V gene (reference sequence): MNHNY, SVGAGI. V sheds 6 bases and J sheds 8 bases, leaving 16 bases between their ends.

This TCR derives from a man in his sixties with urothelial cancer. The specimen was PBMCs, collected around atezolizumab (anti-PD-L1) treatment. The V and J genes are TRBV6-6 and TRBJ1-2, and the D gene may be TRBD1, 5 bases matching. The CDR3 amino acid sequence is: CASSQGGRYGYTF. At the DNA level, the sequence is TGTGCCAGCAGCCAGGGCGGTAGGTACGGCTACACCTTC.